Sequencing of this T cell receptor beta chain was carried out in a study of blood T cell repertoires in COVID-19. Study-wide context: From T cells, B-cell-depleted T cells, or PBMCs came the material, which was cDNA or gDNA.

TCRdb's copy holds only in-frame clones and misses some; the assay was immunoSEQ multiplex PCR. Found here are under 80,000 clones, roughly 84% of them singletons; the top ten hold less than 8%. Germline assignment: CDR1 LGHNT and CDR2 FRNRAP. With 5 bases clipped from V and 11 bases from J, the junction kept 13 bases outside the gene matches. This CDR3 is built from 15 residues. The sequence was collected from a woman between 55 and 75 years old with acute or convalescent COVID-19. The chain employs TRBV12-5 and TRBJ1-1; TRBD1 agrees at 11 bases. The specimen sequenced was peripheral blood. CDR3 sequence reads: CASGAHGTGGERAFF. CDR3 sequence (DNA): TGTGCTAGTGGTGCCCACGGGACAGGGGGGGAAAGGGCTTTCTTT.